This TCR beta chain was recorded in a study of identical twins. The V gene end was trimmed by 7 bases and the J gene end by 8 bases; junction bases not matched to a gene: 12. The CDR3 is 15 amino acids. The V gene's germline CDR1 is KGHDR and CDR2 SFDVKD. Each CDR3 protein is one row after TCRdb ran MiXCR on the 5' RACE reads. The repertoire consists of about 690,000 distinct CDR3 sequences, with 21% occurring once and the leading ten covering 4% to 5.5%. These records were also assigned to another study, of T cells expressing NK-cell markers. Per that paper: The TCR beta repertoires originated in sorted CD3+CD56+NKG2C+, CD3+CD56+NKG2C- and CD3+CD56-NKG2C+ T cells. Of the CD8+ T cell pool in more than 5 donors, roughly 1.0-8% was accounted for by dominant NKG2C+ clonotypes. Leadership of the CD3+CD56-NKG2C+ fraction also belonged to these clonotypes in several donors.

J is TRBJ2-1 and V is TRBV24-1; 8 bases are shared with TRBD2. Sample: PBMCs. The clonotype originates from a woman younger than 30 in good health. CDR3 region: CATSPGTRGVDEQFF. The CDR3 nucleotides are TGTGCCACCAGCCCTGGGACTAGAGGGGTAGATGAGCAGTTCTTC.